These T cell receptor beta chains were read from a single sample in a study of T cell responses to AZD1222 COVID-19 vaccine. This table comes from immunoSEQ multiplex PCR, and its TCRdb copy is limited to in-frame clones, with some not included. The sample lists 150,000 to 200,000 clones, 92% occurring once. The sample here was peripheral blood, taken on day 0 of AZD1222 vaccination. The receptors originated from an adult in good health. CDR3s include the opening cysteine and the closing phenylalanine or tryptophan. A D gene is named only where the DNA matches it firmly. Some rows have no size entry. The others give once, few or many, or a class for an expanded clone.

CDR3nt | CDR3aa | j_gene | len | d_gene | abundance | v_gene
TGTGCCAGCAGCCCCAGGGGGTACACAGATACGCAGTATTTT | CASSPRGYTDTQYF | TRBJ2-3 | 14 | TRBD1 | . | TRBV6-5
TGCGCCAGCAGCCTTCGACAGGGTGGGAATTCACCCCTCCACTTT | CASSLRQGGNSPLHF | TRBJ1-6 | 15 | TRBD1 | . | TRBV5-1
TGTGCCAGTAATACTGACGACTTTGGCTACACCTTC | CASNTDDFGYTF | TRBJ1-2 | 12 | . | . | TRBV19
TGTGCCAGCAGTTTCGACAGGCTGAACACCGGGGAGCTGTTTTTT | CASSFDRLNTGELFF | TRBJ2-2 | 15 | . | . | TRBV7-2
TGCAGCGTTGAAGGGACAGAGATGAACACCGGGGAGCTGTTTTTT | CSVEGTEMNTGELFF | TRBJ2-2 | 15 | . | once | TRBV29-1
TGTGCCAGCAGTGCCCAGGGGACAGGGGGTTCCGGGGAGCTGTTTTTT | CASSAQGTGGSGELFF | TRBJ2-2 | 16 | TRBD1 | . | TRBV6-1
TGTGCCAGCTCACCACAGGGGACAGAGTCCTCATATGGCTACACCTTC | CASSPQGTESSYGYTF | TRBJ1-2 | 16 | TRBD1 | . | TRBV18
TGTGCCAGCACCTTTGCCGGGACAGGGGTATGCACCTTC | CASTFAGTGVCTF | TRBJ1-2 | 13 | TRBD1 | . | TRBV28
TGTGCCAGCAGTCTAGGACAGGGCTTGGGGCCCCAGCATTTT | CASSLGQGLGPQHF | TRBJ1-5 | 14 | TRBD1 | . | TRBV28
TGTGCCAGCAGTCGTTGGGACAGGGCCACAGATACGCAGTATTTT | CASSRWDRATDTQYF | TRBJ2-3 | 15 | TRBD1 | . | TRBV6-2/TRBV6-3
TGTGCCAGCAGTTCAGGGGTTCAGCCCCAGCATTTT | CASSSGVQPQHF | TRBJ1-5 | 12 | . | . | TRBV12-3/TRBV12-4
TGTGCCAGCAGTTTTGAGGCGGGAGGGGGGAATGAGCAGTTCTTC | CASSFEAGGGNEQFF | TRBJ2-1 | 15 | TRBD2 | . | TRBV27
TGTGCCAGCAGCCCAAAAGAGCCCCTACTACGACGGGTAGTCAATGAGCAGTTCTTC | CASSPKEPLLRRVVNEQFF | TRBJ2-1 | 19 | . | . | TRBV14
TGTGCCAGTAGCCCGACAATGCTCTACGAGCAGTACTTC | CASSPTMLYEQYF | TRBJ2-7 | 13 | . | . | TRBV19
TGTGCCAGCAGCTTAGACTCAAACACTGAAGCTTTCTTT | CASSLDSNTEAFF | TRBJ1-1 | 13 | . | . | TRBV7-6
TGTGCCACCAGTGATTTGTCAAGGCCCGGTGAGCAGTTCTTC | CATSDLSRPGEQFF | TRBJ2-1 | 14 | . | once | TRBV24-1
TGTGCCAGCAGCTCACCGACAGGGGGAAGTGGCTACACCTTC | CASSSPTGGSGYTF | TRBJ1-2 | 14 | TRBD1 | many | TRBV11-2
TGTGCCAGCAGCTTAGTTGGGCAGGGGGCGACAGATACGCAGTATTTT | CASSLVGQGATDTQYF | TRBJ2-3 | 16 | TRBD1 | . | TRBV7-2
TGCGCCAGCAGCGCCCGACAGCGCTCTGGGGCCAACGTCCTGACTTTC | CASSARQRSGANVLTF | TRBJ2-6 | 16 | . | . | TRBV4-1
TGTGCCAGCAGCTTAGGGTTTAGGGGGGACACTGGTTACGAGCAGTACTTC | CASSLGFRGDTGYEQYF | TRBJ2-7 | 17 | . | . | TRBV7-6
TGTGCCAGCACCCCGACGGGAGCCCTTTATGAAAAACTGTTTTTT | CASTPTGALYEKLFF | TRBJ1-4 | 15 | . | . | TRBV3-1/TRBV3-2
TGTGCCAGCAGCCCCCAAGGGGGTGGCTACACCTTC | CASSPQGGGYTF | TRBJ1-2 | 12 | . | . | TRBV3-1/TRBV3-2
TGTGCCAGCAGTTTAGATGGGAACTATGGCTACACCTTC | CASSLDGNYGYTF | TRBJ1-2 | 13 | . | . | TRBV28
TGTGCCAGTAGTATAGGGGGCCGGGACGCCCTTGGTCGAGCCAAAAACATTCAGTACTTC | CASSIGGRDALGRAKNIQYF | TRBJ2-4 | 20 | . | once | TRBV19
TGTGCCAGTAGTTTAGCGGGAGGGCCGGAGGCCGGGGAGCTGTTTTTT | CASSLAGGPEAGELFF | TRBJ2-2 | 16 | TRBD2 | . | TRBV19
TGTGCCAGCAGCTTACAGGGGCTCCGAAACACCATATATTTT | CASSLQGLRNTIYF | TRBJ1-3 | 14 | TRBD1 | . | TRBV5-6
TGTGCCAGCAGCTTGGCCCTAGCGGGGGCCGGGGAGCTGTTTTTT | CASSLALAGAGELFF | TRBJ2-2 | 15 | TRBD2 | . | TRBV5-8
TGTGCAAGTCTGAACAGACAAACTGAAGCTTTCTTT | CASLNRQTEAFF | TRBJ1-1 | 12 | . | . | TRBV12-2
TGCGCCAGCAGCCCCGTCGGGCAGGGGGACACTGAAGCTTTCTTT | CASSPVGQGDTEAFF | TRBJ1-1 | 15 | TRBD1 | once | TRBV4-1
TGTGCCAGTAGGGCAGGAGGTAGTTATAGCAATCAGCCCCAGCATTTT | CASRAGGSYSNQPQHF | TRBJ1-5 | 16 | . | . | TRBV19
TGTGCCAGCAGCCTTATCCCCGGGATACGCTCCTATAATTCACCCCTCCACTTT | CASSLIPGIRSYNSPLHF | TRBJ1-6 | 18 | . | . | TRBV11-2
TGTGCCAGCAGCTTAGATTGGGTCCAAGAGACCCAGTACTTC | CASSLDWVQETQYF | TRBJ2-5 | 14 | . | . | TRBV11-3
TGTGCCTGGAGTGTGCTAGCGAACACCGGGGAGCTGTTTTTT | CAWSVLANTGELFF | TRBJ2-2 | 14 | . | . | TRBV30
TGTGCCAGCAGCTCCGTTACCACTAGCTCCAAAAGGTATGAGCAGTTCTTC | CASSSVTTSSKRYEQFF | TRBJ2-1 | 17 | . | . | TRBV7-9
TGTGCCAGCATAGCGGGTTGGGCTGAAGCTTTCTTT | CASIAGWAEAFF | TRBJ1-1 | 12 | . | . | TRBV2
TGCAGTCATAGCGGGAGTGGGTACAATGAGCAGTTCTTC | CSHSGSGYNEQFF | TRBJ2-1 | 13 | TRBD2 | . | TRBV29-1
TGTGCCAGCAGCTTGTTTTCTAGCAATCAGCCCCAGCATTTT | CASSLFSSNQPQHF | TRBJ1-5 | 14 | . | . | TRBV5-6
TGTGCCAGCGGCCAAGTACACCGATCCATGAACACTGAAGCTTTCTTT | CASGQVHRSMNTEAFF | TRBJ1-1 | 16 | . | . | TRBV6-2/TRBV6-3
TGTGCCAGCTCACCACGAGTTCCTAGCGGATCCTACAATGAGCAGTTCTTC | CASSPRVPSGSYNEQFF | TRBJ2-1 | 17 | TRBD2 | . | TRBV18
TGTGCCAGCATCCCTGGGTCGGGTTGGGATACGCAGTATTTT | CASIPGSGWDTQYF | TRBJ2-3 | 14 | . | . | TRBV5-8
TGTGCCAGCAGTTTACCCGGACAGGGGAACACTGAAGCTTTCTTT | CASSLPGQGNTEAFF | TRBJ1-1 | 15 | TRBD1 | . | TRBV28
TGTGCCAGCAGGATAACTCTAGCGGGAGCCGGGGAGCTGTTTTTT | CASRITLAGAGELFF | TRBJ2-2 | 15 | TRBD2 | few | TRBV6-5
TGTGCCAGCAGTTTAGCGCTCACAGATACGCAGTATTTT | CASSLALTDTQYF | TRBJ2-3 | 13 | . | . | TRBV27
TGCGCCAGCAGCCAACTGCCTACAGGGCGGCCTTTCTTT | CASSQLPTGRPFF | TRBJ1-1 | 13 | . | . | TRBV4-1
TGTGCCAGTAGTATATCGGCTAGCGGGCGTTCCTACGAGCAGTACTTC | CASSISASGRSYEQYF | TRBJ2-7 | 16 | TRBD2 | . | TRBV19
TGTGCCAGCAGCCTGGGACAGGTGTATGGCTACACCTTC | CASSLGQVYGYTF | TRBJ1-2 | 13 | TRBD1 | once | TRBV6-5
TGTGCCAGCAGTAGGGATGGGAACACTGAAGCTTTCTTT | CASSRDGNTEAFF | TRBJ1-1 | 13 | . | . | TRBV2
TGTGCCAGCAGCCCCGCCGGACCTAATGAAAAACTGTTTTTT | CASSPAGPNEKLFF | TRBJ1-4 | 14 | . | . | TRBV7-3
TGCGCCAGCAGCTTGGGGACGGATAACTATGGCTACACCTTC | CASSLGTDNYGYTF | TRBJ1-2 | 14 | . | few | TRBV5-1
TGCGCCAGCAGCCAAGGGACTAGCGGGGCCTACAACGAGCAGTACTTC | CASSQGTSGAYNEQYF | TRBJ2-7 | 16 | TRBD2 | . | TRBV4-1
TGCGCCAGCAGTGACCTCTCGTGGGAGAAGCACAATGAGCAGTTCTTC | CASSDLSWEKHNEQFF | TRBJ2-1 | 16 | . | . | TRBV10-1
TGTGCCAGCAGTTTCGTGGGACAGTCCTACGAGCAGTACTTC | CASSFVGQSYEQYF | TRBJ2-7 | 14 | TRBD1 | . | TRBV27
TGTGCCAGCAGTGAGACAACCAACTATGGCTACACCTTC | CASSETTNYGYTF | TRBJ1-2 | 13 | . | . | TRBV6-1
TGTGCCAGCAGCTCCGGGACAGGGGAAAGGGAAAAACTGTTTTTT | CASSSGTGEREKLFF | TRBJ1-4 | 15 | TRBD1 | . | TRBV5-5
TGTGCTAGTGGTTTGGCCTCCCCCGGGGGTTCTGAGCAGTTCTTC | CASGLASPGGSEQFF | TRBJ2-1 | 15 | . | . | TRBV12-5
TGTGCCAGTAGTGACAGCTCCTATAATTCACCCCTCCACTTT | CASSDSSYNSPLHF | TRBJ1-6 | 14 | . | . | TRBV19
TGTGCCAGCAGCTGGACGGGACTAGCGGGAGAAGATACGCAGTATTTT | CASSWTGLAGEDTQYF | TRBJ2-3 | 16 | TRBD2 | once | TRBV7-9